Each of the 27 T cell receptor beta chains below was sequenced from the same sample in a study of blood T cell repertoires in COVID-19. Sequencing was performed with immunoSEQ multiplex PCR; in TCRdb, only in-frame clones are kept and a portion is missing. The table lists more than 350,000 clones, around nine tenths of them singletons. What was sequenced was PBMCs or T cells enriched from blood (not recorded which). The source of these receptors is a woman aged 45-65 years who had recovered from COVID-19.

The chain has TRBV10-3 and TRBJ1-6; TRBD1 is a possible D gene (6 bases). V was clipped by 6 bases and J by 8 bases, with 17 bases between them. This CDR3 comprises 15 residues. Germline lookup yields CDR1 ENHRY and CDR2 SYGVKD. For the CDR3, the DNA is TGTGCCATCAGGATGGACAGTAAAGCAGATTCACCCCTCCACTTT. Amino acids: CAIRMDSKADSPLHF.

In DNA form, the CDR3 reads TGTGCCACAAATCACGGGGGTCTTGGCTATGGCTACACCTTC. It specifies CATNHGGLGYGYTF. This chain connects TRBV6-5 to TRBJ1-2; D is perhaps TRBD1 (5 bases). Germline-derived CDR1 and CDR2 are MNHEY and SVGAGI. There are 14 residues in the CDR3. The germline V and J ends were trimmed by 10 bases and 4 bases, with 19 bases remaining between them.

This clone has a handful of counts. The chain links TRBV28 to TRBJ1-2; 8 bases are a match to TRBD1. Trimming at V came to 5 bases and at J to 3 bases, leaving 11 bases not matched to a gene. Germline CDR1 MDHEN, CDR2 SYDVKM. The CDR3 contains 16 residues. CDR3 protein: CASSNPSRQGHYGYTF. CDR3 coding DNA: TGTGCCAGCAGTAACCCCAGTAGACAGGGGCACTATGGCTACACCTTC.

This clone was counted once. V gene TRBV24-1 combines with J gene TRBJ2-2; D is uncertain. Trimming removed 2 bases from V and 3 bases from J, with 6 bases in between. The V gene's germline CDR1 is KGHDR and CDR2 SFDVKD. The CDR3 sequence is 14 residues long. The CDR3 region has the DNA TGTGCCACCAGTGATTATTCGGACACCGGGGAGCTGTTTTTT. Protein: CATSDYSDTGELFF.

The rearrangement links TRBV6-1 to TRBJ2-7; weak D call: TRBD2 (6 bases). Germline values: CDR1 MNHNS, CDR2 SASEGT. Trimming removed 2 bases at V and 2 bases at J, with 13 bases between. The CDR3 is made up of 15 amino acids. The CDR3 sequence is CASSEWDSAPYEQYF. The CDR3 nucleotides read TGTGCCAGCAGTGAATGGGACTCCGCACCCTACGAGCAGTACTTC.

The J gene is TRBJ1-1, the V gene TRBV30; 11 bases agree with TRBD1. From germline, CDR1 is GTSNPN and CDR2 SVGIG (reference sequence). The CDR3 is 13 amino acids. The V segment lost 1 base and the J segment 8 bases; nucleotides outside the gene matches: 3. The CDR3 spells CAWSAGTGGEAFF. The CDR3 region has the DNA TGTGCCTGGAGTGCCGGGACAGGGGGGGAAGCTTTCTTT.

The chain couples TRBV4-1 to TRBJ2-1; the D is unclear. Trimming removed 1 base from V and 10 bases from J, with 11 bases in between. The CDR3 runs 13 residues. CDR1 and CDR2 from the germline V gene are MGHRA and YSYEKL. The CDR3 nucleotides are TGCGCCAGCAGCCAAGCCCTTTACACGGAGCAGTTCTTC. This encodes CASSQALYTEQFF.

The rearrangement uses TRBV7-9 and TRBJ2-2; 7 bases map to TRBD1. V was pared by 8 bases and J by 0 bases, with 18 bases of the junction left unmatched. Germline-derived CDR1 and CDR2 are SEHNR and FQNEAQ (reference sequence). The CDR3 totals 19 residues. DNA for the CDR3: TGTGCCAGCCCCCTCTTCCAATGGCTAGGGGGCTCGAACACCGGGGAGCTGTTTTTT. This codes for CASPLFQWLGGSNTGELFF.

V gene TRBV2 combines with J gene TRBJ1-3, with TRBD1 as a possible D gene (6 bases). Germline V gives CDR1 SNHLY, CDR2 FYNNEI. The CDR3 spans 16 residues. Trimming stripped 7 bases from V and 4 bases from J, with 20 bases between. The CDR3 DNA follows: TGTGCCAGCAAGGTAACAGGGCAGTTATCCGGAAACACCATATATTTT. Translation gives CASKVTGQLSGNTIYF.

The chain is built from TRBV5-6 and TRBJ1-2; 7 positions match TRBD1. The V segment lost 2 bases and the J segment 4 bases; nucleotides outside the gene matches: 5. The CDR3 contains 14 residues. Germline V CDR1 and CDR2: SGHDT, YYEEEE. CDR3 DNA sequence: TGTGCCAGCAGCTTACAGGGGCGGGTCTATGGCTACACCTTC. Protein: CASSLQGRVYGYTF.

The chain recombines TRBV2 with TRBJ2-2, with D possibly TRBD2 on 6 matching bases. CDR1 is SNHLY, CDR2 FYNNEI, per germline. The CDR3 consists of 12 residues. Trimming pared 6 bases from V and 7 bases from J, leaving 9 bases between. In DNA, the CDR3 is TGTGCCAGCAGAGGGCGGGGCGGGGAGCTGTTTTTT. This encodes CASRGRGGELFF. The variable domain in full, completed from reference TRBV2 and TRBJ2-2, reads EPEVTQTPSHQVTQMGQEVILRCVPISNHLYFYWYRQILGQKVEFLVSFYNNEISEKSEIFDDQFSVERPDGSNFTLKIRSTKLEDSAMYFCASRGRGGELFFGEGSRLTVL.

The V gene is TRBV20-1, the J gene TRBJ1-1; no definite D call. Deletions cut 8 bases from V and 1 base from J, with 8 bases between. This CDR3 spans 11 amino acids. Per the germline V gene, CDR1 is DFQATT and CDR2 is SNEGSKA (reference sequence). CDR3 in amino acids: CSPNKNTEAFF. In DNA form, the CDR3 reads TGCAGTCCTAATAAGAACACTGAAGCTTTCTTT.

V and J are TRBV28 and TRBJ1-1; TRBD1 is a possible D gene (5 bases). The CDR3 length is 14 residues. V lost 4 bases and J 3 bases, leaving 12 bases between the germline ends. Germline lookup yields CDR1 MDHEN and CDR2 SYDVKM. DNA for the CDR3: TGTGCCAGCAGTTCCAGGGCTGGTGACACTGAAGCTTTCTTT. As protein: CASSSRAGDTEAFF. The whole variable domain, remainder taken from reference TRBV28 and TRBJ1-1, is DVKVTQSSRYLVKRTGEKVFLECVQDMDHENMFWYRQDPGLGLRLIYFSYDVKMKEKGDIPEGYSVSREKKERFSLILESASTNQTSMYLCASSSRAGDTEAFFGQGTRLTVV.

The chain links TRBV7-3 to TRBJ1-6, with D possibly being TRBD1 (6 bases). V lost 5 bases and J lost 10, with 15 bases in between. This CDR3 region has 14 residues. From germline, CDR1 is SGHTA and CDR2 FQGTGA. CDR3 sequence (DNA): TGTGCCAGCAGCATGACAGGATTTGGCTCACCCCTCCACTTT. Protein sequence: CASSMTGFGSPLHF.

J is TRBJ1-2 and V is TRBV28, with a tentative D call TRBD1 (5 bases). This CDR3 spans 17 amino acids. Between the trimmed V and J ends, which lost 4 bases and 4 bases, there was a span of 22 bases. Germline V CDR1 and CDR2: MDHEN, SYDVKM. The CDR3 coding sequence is TGTGCCAGCAGTTCCCCCGCCGGGGGGTTGGGTGGCTATGGCTACACCTTC. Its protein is CASSSPAGGLGGYGYTF.

The CDR3 protein is CASSYRDREEAFF. CDR3 nucleotides: TGTGCCAGCAGTTACCGGGACAGGGAAGAAGCTTTCTTT. The rearrangement joins TRBV6-5 to TRBJ1-1; 9 bases match TRBD1. The germline V gene encodes CDR1 MNHEY and CDR2 SVGAGI. V dropped 2 bases and J dropped 8; count of bases not matched to a gene: 3. This CDR3 has 13 residues.

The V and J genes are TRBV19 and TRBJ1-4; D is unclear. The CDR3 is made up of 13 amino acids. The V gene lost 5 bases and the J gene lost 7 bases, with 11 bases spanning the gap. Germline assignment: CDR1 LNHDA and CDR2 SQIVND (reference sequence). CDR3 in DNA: TGTGCCAGTAGTCCTGGTGCACTTGAAAAACTGTTTTTT. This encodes CASSPGALEKLFF.

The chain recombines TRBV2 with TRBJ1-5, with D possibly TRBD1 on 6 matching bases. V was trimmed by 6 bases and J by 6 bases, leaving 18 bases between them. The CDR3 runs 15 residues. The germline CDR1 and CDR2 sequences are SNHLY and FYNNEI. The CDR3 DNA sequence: TGTGCCAGCAGCGAAACCAGGGGATTAGGTCAGCCCCAGCATTTT. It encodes CASSETRGLGQPQHF.

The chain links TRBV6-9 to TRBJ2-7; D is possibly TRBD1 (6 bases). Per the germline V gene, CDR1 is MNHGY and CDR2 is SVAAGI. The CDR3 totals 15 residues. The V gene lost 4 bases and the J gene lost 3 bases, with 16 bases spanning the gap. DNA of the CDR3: TGTGCCAGCAGTTTTCAAGGGACATCCTACTACGAGCAGTACTTC. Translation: CASSFQGTSYYEQYF.

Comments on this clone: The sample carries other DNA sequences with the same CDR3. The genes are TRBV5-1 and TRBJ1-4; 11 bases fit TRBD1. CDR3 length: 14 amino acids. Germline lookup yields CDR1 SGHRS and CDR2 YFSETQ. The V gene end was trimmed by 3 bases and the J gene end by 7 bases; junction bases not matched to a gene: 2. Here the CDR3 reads CASSSGQGGEKLFF. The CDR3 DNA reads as TGCGCCAGCAGCTCGGGACAGGGGGGTGAAAAACTGTTTTTT.

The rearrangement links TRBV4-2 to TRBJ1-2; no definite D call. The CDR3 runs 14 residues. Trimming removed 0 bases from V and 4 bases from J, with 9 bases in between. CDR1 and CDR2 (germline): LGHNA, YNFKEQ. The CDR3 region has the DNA TGTGCCAGCAGCCAAGATATTCCTCGCTATGGCTACACCTTC. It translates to CASSQDIPRYGYTF.

The CDR3 reads CASKDISVFQETQYF. CDR3 DNA sequence: TGTGCCAGCAAAGATATTAGCGTCTTCCAAGAGACCCAGTACTTC. V gene TRBV2 combines with J gene TRBJ2-5, with a possible D match to TRBD2 (5 bases). The CDR3 is 15 residues long. CDR1 is SNHLY and CDR2 is FYNNEI in the germline V gene. V was shortened by 7 bases and J by 1 base, with 16 bases between the two germline ends.

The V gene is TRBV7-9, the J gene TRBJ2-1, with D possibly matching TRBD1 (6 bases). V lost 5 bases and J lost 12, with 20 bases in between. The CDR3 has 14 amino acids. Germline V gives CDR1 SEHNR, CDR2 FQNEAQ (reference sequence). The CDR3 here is CASSRLGRGEVQFF. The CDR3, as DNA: TGTGCCAGCAGCCGATTAGGCAGGGGAGAAGTGCAGTTCTTC.

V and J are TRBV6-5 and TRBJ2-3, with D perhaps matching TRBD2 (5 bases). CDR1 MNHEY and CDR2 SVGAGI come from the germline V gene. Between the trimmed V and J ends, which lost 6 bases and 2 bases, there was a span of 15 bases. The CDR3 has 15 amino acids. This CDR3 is CASRWTAANTDTQYF. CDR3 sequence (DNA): TGTGCCAGCAGGTGGACTGCCGCTAACACAGATACGCAGTATTTT.

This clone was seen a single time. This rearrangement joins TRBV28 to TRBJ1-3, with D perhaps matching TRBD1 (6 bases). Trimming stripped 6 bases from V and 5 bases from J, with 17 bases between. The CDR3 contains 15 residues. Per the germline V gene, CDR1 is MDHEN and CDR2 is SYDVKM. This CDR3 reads CASRPGTISRNTIYF. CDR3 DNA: TGTGCCAGCAGACCCGGGACAATTAGCAGAAACACCATATATTTT.

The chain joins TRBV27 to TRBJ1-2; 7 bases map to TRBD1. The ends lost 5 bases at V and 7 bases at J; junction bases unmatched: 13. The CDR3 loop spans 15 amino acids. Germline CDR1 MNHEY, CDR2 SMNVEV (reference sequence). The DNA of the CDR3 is TGTGCCAGCAGTCCGCCGGACAGGCCGACTAGTGGCTACACCTTC. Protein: CASSPPDRPTSGYTF.

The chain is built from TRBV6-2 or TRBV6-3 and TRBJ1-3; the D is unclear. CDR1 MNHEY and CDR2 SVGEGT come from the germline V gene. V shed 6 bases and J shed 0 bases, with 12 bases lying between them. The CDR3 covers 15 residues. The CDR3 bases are TGTGCCAGCAGCTCTCCGGGTTACTCTGGAAACACCATATATTTT. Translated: CASSSPGYSGNTIYF.